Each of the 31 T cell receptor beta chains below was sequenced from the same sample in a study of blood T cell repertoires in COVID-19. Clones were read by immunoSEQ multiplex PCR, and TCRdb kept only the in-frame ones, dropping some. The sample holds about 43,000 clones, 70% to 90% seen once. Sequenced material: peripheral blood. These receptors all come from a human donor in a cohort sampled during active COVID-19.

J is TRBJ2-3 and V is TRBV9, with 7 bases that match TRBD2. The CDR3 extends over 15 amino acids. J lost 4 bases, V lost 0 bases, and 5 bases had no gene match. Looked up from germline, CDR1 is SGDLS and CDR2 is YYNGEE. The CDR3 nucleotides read TGTGCCAGCAGCGTAGGACTAGCAGACTCAGATACGCAGTATTTT. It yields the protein CASSVGLADSDTQYF.

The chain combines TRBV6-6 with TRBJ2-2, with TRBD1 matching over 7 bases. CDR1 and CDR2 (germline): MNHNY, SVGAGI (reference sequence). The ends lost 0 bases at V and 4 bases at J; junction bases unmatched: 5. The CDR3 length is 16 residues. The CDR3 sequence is CASSYSKGGRTGELFF. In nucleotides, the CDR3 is TGTGCCAGCAGTTACTCGAAAGGGGGCCGCACCGGGGAGCTGTTTTTT.

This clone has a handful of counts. CDR3 in amino acids: CASSFQGVGEQYF. CDR3 in DNA: TGTGCCAGCAGTTTTCAAGGGGTAGGTGAGCAGTACTTC. The chain couples TRBV27 to TRBJ2-7; maybe TRBD1 (5 bases). The CDR3 has 13 amino acids. Between the trimmed V and J ends, which lost 3 bases and 7 bases, there was a span of 13 bases. Germline lookup yields CDR1 MNHEY and CDR2 SMNVEV (reference sequence).

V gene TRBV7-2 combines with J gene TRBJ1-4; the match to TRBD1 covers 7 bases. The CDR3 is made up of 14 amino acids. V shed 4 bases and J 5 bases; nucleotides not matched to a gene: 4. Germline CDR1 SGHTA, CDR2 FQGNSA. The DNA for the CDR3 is TGTGCCAGCAGCTATGGGACAGCGAATGAAAAACTGTTTTTT. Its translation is CASSYGTANEKLFF.

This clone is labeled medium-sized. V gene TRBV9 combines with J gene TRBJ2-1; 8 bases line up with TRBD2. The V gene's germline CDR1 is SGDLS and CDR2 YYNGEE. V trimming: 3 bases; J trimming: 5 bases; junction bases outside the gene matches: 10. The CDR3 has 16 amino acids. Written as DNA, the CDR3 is TGTGCCAGCAGCGATCGGACTAGCAGAACCAACAATGAGCAGTTCTTC. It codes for CASSDRTSRTNNEQFF.

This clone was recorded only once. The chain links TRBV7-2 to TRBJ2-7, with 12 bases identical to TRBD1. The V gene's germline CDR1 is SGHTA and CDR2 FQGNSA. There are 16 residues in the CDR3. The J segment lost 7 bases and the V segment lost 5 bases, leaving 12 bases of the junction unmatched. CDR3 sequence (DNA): TGTGCCAGCAGCCTCCAGCCGGGACAGGGGGCGCGGGAGCAGTACTTC. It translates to CASSLQPGQGAREQYF. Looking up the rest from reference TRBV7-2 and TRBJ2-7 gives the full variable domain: GAGVSQSPSNKVTEKGKDVELRCDPISGHTALYWYRQSLGQGLEFLIYFQGNSAPDKSGLPSDRFSAERTGGSVSTLTIQRTQQEDSAVYLCASSLQPGQGAREQYFGPGTRLTVT.

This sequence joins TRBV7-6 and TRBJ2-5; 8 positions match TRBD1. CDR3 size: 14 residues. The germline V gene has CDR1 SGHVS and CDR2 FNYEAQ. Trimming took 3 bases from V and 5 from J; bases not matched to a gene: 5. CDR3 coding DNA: TGTGCCAGCAGCTTCGGGACAGGACCTGAGACCCAGTACTTC. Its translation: CASSFGTGPETQYF.

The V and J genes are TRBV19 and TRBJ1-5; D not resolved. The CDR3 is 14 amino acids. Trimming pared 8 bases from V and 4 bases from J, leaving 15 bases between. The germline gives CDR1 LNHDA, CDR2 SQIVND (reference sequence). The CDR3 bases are TGTGCCAGTGGAGGCGGTTTTCTAAATCAGCCCCAGCATTTT. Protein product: CASGGGFLNQPQHF. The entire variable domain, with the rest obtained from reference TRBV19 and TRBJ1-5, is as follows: DGGITQSPKYLFRKEGQNVTLSCEQNLNHDAMYWYRQDPGQGLRLIYYSQIVNDFQKGDIAEGYSVSREKKESFPLTVTSAQKNPTAFYLCASGGGFLNQPQHFGDGTRLSIL.

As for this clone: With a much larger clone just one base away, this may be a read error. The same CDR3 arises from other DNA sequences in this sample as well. The CDR3 loop is CASSRQGNQPQHF. In nucleotides, the CDR3 is TGTGCCAGTAGTAGACAGGGCAATCAGCCCCAGCATTTT. The chain is built from TRBV19 and TRBJ1-5; weak D call: TRBD1 (6 bases). The V end was cut by 4 bases, the J end by 2 bases, with 6 bases between. The CDR3 has 13 amino acids. CDR1 LNHDA and CDR2 SQIVND come from the germline V gene (reference sequence).

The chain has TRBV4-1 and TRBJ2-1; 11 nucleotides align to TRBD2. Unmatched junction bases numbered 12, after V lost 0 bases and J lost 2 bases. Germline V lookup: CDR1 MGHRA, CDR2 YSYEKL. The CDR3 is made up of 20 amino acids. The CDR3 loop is CASSQDTSGGPLLPYNEQFF. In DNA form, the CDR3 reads TGCGCCAGCAGCCAAGATACTAGCGGGGGTCCTCTTTTACCCTACAATGAGCAGTTCTTC.

CDR3 loop: CASSPGSSYEQYF. In nucleotides, the CDR3 is TGTGCCAGCAGCCCGGGGAGCTCCTACGAGCAGTACTTC. The J gene is TRBJ2-7, the V gene TRBV5-4; weak D call: TRBD2 (5 bases). CDR3 length: 13 residues. V was trimmed by 4 bases and J by 0 bases, leaving 8 bases between them. Per the germline V gene, CDR1 is SGHNT and CDR2 is YYREEE (reference sequence).

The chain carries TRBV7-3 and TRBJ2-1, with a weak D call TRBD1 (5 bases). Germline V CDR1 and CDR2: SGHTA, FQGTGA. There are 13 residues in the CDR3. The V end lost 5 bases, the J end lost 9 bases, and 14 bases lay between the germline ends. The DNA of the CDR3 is TGTGCCAGCAGCCCGAGCCTAGGGGCTGAGCAGTTCTTC. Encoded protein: CASSPSLGAEQFF.

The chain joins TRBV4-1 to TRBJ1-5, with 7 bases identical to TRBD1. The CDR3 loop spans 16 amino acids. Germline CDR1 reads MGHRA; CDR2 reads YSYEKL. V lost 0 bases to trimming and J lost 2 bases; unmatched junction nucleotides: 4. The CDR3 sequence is CASSQDGGTGNQPQHF. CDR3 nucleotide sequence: TGCGCCAGCAGCCAAGATGGCGGGACAGGCAATCAGCCCCAGCATTTT.

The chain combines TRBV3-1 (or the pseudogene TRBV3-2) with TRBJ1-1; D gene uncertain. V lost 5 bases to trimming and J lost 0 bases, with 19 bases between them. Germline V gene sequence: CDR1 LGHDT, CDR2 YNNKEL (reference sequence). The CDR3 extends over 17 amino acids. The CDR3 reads CASSSPRGGYMNTEAFF. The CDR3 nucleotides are TGTGCCAGCAGCTCGCCTAGAGGCGGTTACATGAACACTGAAGCTTTCTTT.

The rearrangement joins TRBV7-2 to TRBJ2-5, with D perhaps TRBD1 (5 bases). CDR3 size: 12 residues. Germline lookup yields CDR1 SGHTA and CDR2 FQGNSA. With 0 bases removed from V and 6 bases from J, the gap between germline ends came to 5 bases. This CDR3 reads CASSLADKTQYF. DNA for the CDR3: TGTGCCAGCAGCTTAGCGGACAAGACCCAGTACTTC.

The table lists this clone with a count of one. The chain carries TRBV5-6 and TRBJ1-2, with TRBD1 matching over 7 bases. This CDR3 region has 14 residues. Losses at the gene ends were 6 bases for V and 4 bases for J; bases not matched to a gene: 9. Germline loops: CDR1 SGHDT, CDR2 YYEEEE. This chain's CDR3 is CASNPGTVGYGYTF. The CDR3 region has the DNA TGTGCCAGCAACCCCGGGACAGTGGGCTATGGCTACACCTTC.

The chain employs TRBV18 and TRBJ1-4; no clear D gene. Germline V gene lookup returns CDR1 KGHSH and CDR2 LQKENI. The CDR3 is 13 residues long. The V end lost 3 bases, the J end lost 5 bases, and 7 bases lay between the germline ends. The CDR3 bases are TGTGCCAGCTCACCGGTTAGAAATGAAAAACTGTTTTTT. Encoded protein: CASSPVRNEKLFF.

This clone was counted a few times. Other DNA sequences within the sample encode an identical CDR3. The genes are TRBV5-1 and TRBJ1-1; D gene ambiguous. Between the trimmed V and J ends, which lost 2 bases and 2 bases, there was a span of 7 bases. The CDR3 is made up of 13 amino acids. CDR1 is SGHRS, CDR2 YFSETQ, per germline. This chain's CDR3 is CASSFRGNTEAFF. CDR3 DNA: TGCGCCAGCAGCTTCCGGGGTAACACTGAAGCTTTCTTT.

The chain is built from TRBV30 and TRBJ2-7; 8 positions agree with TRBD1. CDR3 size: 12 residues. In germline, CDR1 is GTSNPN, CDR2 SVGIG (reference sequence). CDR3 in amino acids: CARGTGSGEQYF. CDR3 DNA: TGTGCACGCGGGACAGGCTCTGGCGAGCAGTACTTC.

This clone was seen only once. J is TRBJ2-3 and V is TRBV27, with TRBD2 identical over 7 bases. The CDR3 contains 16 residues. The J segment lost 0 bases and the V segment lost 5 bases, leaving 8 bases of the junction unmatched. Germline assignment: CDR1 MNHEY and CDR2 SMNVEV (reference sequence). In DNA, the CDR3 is TGTGCCAGCAGTCCCCTTGGCGGGGGAAGCACAGATACGCAGTATTTT. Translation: CASSPLGGGSTDTQYF.

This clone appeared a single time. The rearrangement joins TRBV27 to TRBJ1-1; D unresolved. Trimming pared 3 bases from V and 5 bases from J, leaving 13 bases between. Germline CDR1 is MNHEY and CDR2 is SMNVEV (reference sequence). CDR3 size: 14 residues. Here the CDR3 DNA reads TGTGCCAGCAGTTTGTCCCAGGTGCAAACTGAAGCTTTCTTT. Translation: CASSLSQVQTEAFF.

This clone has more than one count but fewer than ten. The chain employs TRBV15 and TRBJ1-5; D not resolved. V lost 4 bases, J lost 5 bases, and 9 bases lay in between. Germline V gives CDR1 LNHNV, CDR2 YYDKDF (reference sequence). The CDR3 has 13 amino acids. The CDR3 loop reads CATSIGRHQPQHF. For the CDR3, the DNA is TGTGCCACCAGCATTGGCAGGCATCAGCCCCAGCATTTT.

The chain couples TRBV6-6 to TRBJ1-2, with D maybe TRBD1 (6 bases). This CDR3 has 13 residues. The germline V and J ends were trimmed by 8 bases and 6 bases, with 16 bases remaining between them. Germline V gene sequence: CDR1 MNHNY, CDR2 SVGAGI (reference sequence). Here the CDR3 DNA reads TGTGCCAGCTCGAACGACAGGTTCGATGGCTACACCTTC. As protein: CASSNDRFDGYTF.

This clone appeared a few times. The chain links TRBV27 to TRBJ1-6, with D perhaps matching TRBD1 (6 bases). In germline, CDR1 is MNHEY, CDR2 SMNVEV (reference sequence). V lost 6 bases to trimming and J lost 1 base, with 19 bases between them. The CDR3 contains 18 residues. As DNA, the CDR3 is TGTGCCAGCAGACCATATCGGGCCAGGGGATCCTATAATTCACCCCTCCACTTT. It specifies CASRPYRARGSYNSPLHF.

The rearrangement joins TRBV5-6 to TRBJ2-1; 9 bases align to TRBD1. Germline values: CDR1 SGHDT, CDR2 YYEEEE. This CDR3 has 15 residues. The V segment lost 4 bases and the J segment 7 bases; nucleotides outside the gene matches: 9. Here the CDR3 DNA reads TGTGCCAGCAGCCAACCGACAGGGGGAGAGAATGAGCAGTTCTTC. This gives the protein CASSQPTGGENEQFF.

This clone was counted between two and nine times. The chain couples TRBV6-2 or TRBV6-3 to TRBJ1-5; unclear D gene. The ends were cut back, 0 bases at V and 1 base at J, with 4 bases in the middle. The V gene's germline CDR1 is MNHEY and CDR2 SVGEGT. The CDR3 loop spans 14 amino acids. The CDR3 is CASSYSGSNQPQHF. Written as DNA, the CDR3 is TGTGCCAGCAGTTACTCGGGCAGCAATCAGCCCCAGCATTTT.

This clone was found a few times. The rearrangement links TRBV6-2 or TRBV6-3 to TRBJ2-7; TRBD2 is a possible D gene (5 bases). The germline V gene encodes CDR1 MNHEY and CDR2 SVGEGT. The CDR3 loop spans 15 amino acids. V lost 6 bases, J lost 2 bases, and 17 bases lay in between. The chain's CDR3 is CASSSLPGSTYEQYF. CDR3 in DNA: TGTGCCAGCAGCTCCCTTCCGGGATCTACCTACGAGCAGTACTTC.

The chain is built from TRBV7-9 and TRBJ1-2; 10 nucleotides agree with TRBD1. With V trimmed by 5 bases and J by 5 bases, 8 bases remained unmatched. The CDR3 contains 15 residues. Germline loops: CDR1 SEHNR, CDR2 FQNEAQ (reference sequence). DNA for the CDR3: TGTGCCAGCAGCGCTCAGACAGGGGGCGGATATGGCTACACCTTC. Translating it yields CASSAQTGGGYGYTF.

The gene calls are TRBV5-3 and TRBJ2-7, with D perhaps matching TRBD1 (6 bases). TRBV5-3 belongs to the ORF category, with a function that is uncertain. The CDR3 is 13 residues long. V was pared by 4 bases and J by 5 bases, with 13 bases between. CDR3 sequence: CARSLLTGNEQYF. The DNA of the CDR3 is TGTGCCAGAAGCCTGCTAACAGGGAACGAGCAGTACTTC.

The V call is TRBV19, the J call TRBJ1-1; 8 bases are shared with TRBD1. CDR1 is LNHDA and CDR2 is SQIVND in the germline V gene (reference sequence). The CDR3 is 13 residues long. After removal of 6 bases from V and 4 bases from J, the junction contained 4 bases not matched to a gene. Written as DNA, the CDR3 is TGTGCCAGTAGATCAGGGGGCGTCACTGAAGCTTTCTTT. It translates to CASRSGGVTEAFF.

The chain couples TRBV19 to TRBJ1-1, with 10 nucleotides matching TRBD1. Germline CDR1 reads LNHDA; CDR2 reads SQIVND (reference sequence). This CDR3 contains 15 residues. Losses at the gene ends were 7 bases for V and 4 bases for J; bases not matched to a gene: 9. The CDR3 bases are TGTGCCAGTATTCGTCCCGGGACAGGGGTCACTGAAGCTTTCTTT. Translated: CASIRPGTGVTEAFF.